Presented here are 32 T cell receptor beta chains from one specimen sequenced in a study of OX40 agonist ivuxolimab in advanced cancers. Here immunoSEQ multiplex PCR was the method, and the copy in TCRdb shows in-frame clones only, minus some. This sample has 60,000 or so clones; 80% to 90% occur once, and the top ten carry roughly 4.8%. This specimen was CD4+ or CD8+ T cells sorted from blood, taken in a trial of the OX40 agonist ivuxolimab. The source is an adult with an advanced solid tumor such as melanoma, head and neck, liver or kidney cancer.

The V call is TRBV7-2, the J call TRBJ2-5; D possibly corresponds to TRBD2 (6 bases). This CDR3 is built from 14 residues. The V gene's germline CDR1 is SGHTA and CDR2 FQGNSA. The V end lost 8 bases, the J end lost 0 bases, and 13 bases lay between the germline ends. This CDR3 is CASGGGRDQETQYF. CDR3 DNA: TGTGCCAGCGGGGGAGGCAGAGACCAAGAGACCCAGTACTTC.

V and J are TRBV4-1 and TRBJ2-7, with D uncertain. The ends were cut back, 1 base at V and 0 bases at J, with 13 bases in the middle. The CDR3 has 16 amino acids. Germline loops: CDR1 MGHRA, CDR2 YSYEKL. CDR3 in amino acids: CASSQVAHDNSYEQYF. The CDR3 bases are TGCGCCAGCAGCCAAGTAGCTCATGACAACTCCTACGAGCAGTACTTC.

This sequence joins TRBV7-2 and TRBJ2-5; possibly TRBD1 or TRBD2 for D (5 bases each). The CDR3 extends over 14 amino acids. V dropped 4 bases and J dropped 5 bases, with 14 bases sitting between them. From germline, CDR1 is SGHTA and CDR2 FQGNSA. This chain's CDR3 is CASSSKWGWETQYF. In DNA, the CDR3 is TGTGCCAGCAGCTCTAAGTGGGGGTGGGAGACCCAGTACTTC.

This clone has a single count. The chain combines TRBV19 with TRBJ2-1; 12 nucleotides match TRBD2. Germline CDR1 and CDR2: LNHDA and SQIVND (reference sequence). The CDR3 sequence is 13 residues long. J lost 9 bases, V lost 5 bases, and 2 bases had no gene match. CDR3: CASSWGLAGEQFF. In DNA, the CDR3 is TGTGCCAGTAGTTGGGGACTAGCGGGTGAGCAGTTCTTC.

This clone has only one observation. The chain links TRBV2 to TRBJ2-1, with D perhaps TRBD2 (6 bases). The V gene lost 7 bases and the J gene lost 10 bases, with 20 bases spanning the gap. The CDR3 totals 14 residues. Germline assignment: CDR1 SNHLY and CDR2 FYNNEI. This CDR3 is CASKRGRGNYEQFF. The CDR3 nucleotides read TGTGCCAGCAAAAGGGGCCGGGGGAATTACGAGCAGTTCTTC.

The chain links TRBV18 to TRBJ2-7; D is undetermined. Trimming cost V 0 bases and J 2 bases, with 8 bases left between them. This CDR3 is built from 14 residues. CDR1 is KGHSH, CDR2 LQKENI, per germline. The CDR3 DNA reads TGTGCCAGCTCACCACCGTACGCCCCCTACGAGCAGTACTTC. Its translation is CASSPPYAPYEQYF. Using reference TRBV18 and TRBJ2-7 for the parts outside the CDR3, the full variable domain is NAGVMQNPRHLVRRRGQEARLRCSPMKGHSHVYWYRQLPEEGLKFMVYLQKENIIDESGMPKERFSAEFPKEGPSILRIQQVVRGDSAAYFCASSPPYAPYEQYFGPGTRLTVT.

The V call is TRBV6-6, the J call TRBJ1-6, with TRBD1 as a possible D gene (5 bases). Looked up from germline, CDR1 is MNHNY and CDR2 is SVGAGI (reference sequence). CDR3 length: 14 residues. Trimming shortened V by 6 bases and J by 9 bases, and 15 bases separated the two germline ends. Here the CDR3 reads CASSQSRDSSPLHF. The DNA of the CDR3 is TGTGCCAGCAGCCAGAGCCGGGACTCTTCACCCCTCCACTTT.

The chain employs TRBV5-5 and TRBJ1-1; D is perhaps TRBD1 (5 bases). CDR3 length equals 16 residues. V was cut by 0 bases and J by 0 bases, with 12 bases left in between. Germline values: CDR1 SGHKS, CDR2 YYEKEE (reference sequence). DNA for the CDR3: TGTGCCAGCAGCTTGGTGGGGCAGGGAGTGAACACTGAAGCTTTCTTT. This translates into CASSLVGQGVNTEAFF.

The V call is TRBV5-1, the J call TRBJ2-7, with a possible D match to TRBD2 (5 bases). Per the germline V gene, CDR1 is SGHRS and CDR2 is YFSETQ. V lost 0 bases and J 2 bases, leaving 15 bases between the germline ends. This CDR3 has 16 residues. The CDR3 DNA is TGCGCCAGCAGCTTGGATGGAGGTTCGTTTCCCTACGAGCAGTACTTC. It translates to CASSLDGGSFPYEQYF.

This clone was found once. The chain links TRBV6-6 to TRBJ1-1; D gene uncertain. Trimming removed 4 bases at V and 2 bases at J, with 5 bases between. There are 12 residues in the CDR3. Germline CDR1 is MNHNY and CDR2 is SVGAGI (reference sequence). CDR3 nucleotide sequence: TGTGCCAGCAGTTTAAGAAACACTGAAGCTTTCTTT. It codes for CASSLRNTEAFF.

CDR3 in amino acids: CASSLTGQGSGYEQYF. In DNA, the CDR3 is TGTGCCAGCAGCTTAACCGGTCAGGGAAGTGGCTACGAGCAGTACTTC. The chain uses TRBV7-9 and TRBJ2-5; TRBD1 might be the D (5 bases). The J call is in doubt because the DNA end fits TRBJ2-7 better. Germline V gene sequence: CDR1 SEHNR, CDR2 FQNEAQ (reference sequence). This CDR3 spans 16 amino acids.

The rearrangement links TRBV11-2 to TRBJ1-3; no firm D call. Between the trimmed V and J ends, which lost 5 bases and 3 bases, there was a span of 14 bases. The CDR3 sequence is 15 residues long. Germline V gives CDR1 SGHAT, CDR2 FQNNGV. CDR3 nucleotides: TGTGCCAGCAGCCAGCTCGGCGGGGATGGAAACACCATATATTTT. Translated: CASSQLGGDGNTIYF. Full variable domain (outside the CDR3, taken from reference TRBV11-2 and TRBJ1-3): EAGVAQSPRYKIIEKRQSVAFWCNPISGHATLYWYQQILGQGPKLLIQFQNNGVVDDSQLPKDRFSAERLKGVDSTLKIQPAKLEDSAVYLCASSQLGGDGNTIYFGEGSWLTVV.

This rearrangement joins TRBV6-1 to TRBJ2-7; D uncertain. Per the germline V gene, CDR1 is MNHNS and CDR2 is SASEGT. CDR3 length: 16 amino acids. Trimming shortened V by 1 base and J by 1 base, and 14 bases separated the two germline ends. The CDR3 nucleotides are TGTGCCAGCAGTGAAGAGAAGGGCATGGGGTCCTACGAGCAGTACTTC. It yields the protein CASSEEKGMGSYEQYF.

The chain combines TRBV28 with TRBJ2-7; 8 bases align to TRBD1. This CDR3 is 15 amino acids long. Losses at the gene ends were 2 bases for V and 6 bases for J; bases not matched to a gene: 9. CDR1 is MDHEN, CDR2 SYDVKM, per germline. The DNA of the CDR3 is TGTGCCAGCAGTTTAGGGTCAGGCAGGGGGCCCGAGCAGTACTTC. Its translation: CASSLGSGRGPEQYF.

The chain couples TRBV5-1 to TRBJ2-7; 7 nucleotides match TRBD1. The CDR3 has 17 amino acids. With 4 bases clipped from V and 1 base from J, the junction kept 14 bases outside the gene matches. Per the germline V gene, CDR1 is SGHRS and CDR2 is YFSETQ. The CDR3 DNA follows: TGCGCCAGCAGCCGAAGGACAGGTCATTTGATGTCCTACGAGCAGTACTTC. Translating gives CASSRRTGHLMSYEQYF.

The CDR3 DNA reads TGCGCCAGCAGTCGATTGACTAGCGGCTCCTACGAGCAGTACTTC. Its protein product is CASSRLTSGSYEQYF. The chain carries TRBV4-3 and TRBJ2-7; 9 bases fit TRBD2. CDR3 size: 15 residues. Per the germline V gene, CDR1 is LGHNA and CDR2 is YSLEER. Losses at the gene ends were 6 bases for V and 0 bases for J; bases not matched to a gene: 6.

This chain connects TRBV5-6 to TRBJ2-1; no clear D. The CDR3 covers 14 residues. CDR1 is SGHDT, CDR2 YYEEEE, per germline. The V end lost 0 bases, the J end lost 9 bases, and 13 bases lay between the germline ends. CDR3 region: CASSLEWPRSEQFF. The CDR3 region has the DNA TGTGCCAGCAGCTTGGAGTGGCCCCGAAGTGAGCAGTTCTTC.

V usage is TRBV6-5 and J usage is TRBJ2-5; weak D call: TRBD1 (5 bases). TRBJ2-7 explains the end of the DNA better; the J call may be wrong. This CDR3 region has 14 residues. Germline CDR1 and CDR2: MNHEY and SVGAGI. CDR3 DNA sequence: TGTGCCAGCAGAATGACAGCGAGCTCCTACGAGCAGTACTTC. Its protein product is CASRMTASSYEQYF.

The chain uses TRBV11-2 and TRBJ2-1, with D possibly matching TRBD1 (6 bases). The V and J ends lost 3 bases and 5 bases respectively, with 14 bases between them. CDR1 is SGHAT and CDR2 is FQNNGV in the germline V gene. This CDR3 contains 15 residues. The CDR3 coding sequence is TGTGCCAGCAGCTTCACGACAGGACGGAACAATGAGCAGTTCTTC. This sequence encodes CASSFTTGRNNEQFF.

V usage is TRBV9 and J usage is TRBJ2-1; a weak D match, TRBD1 (6 bases). Trimming removed 0 bases at V and 1 base at J, with 11 bases between. Germline loops: CDR1 SGDLS, CDR2 YYNGEE. The CDR3 loop spans 16 amino acids. CDR3 sequence (DNA): TGTGCCAGCAGCGTAGTGTTGGGGGCTTCCTACAATGAGCAGTTCTTC. It translates to CASSVVLGASYNEQFF.

The rearrangement uses TRBV21-1 and TRBJ2-3; no DNA check was done on the table's D call, TRBD1. TRBV21-1 is termed a pseudogene. This CDR3 has 18 residues. In DNA, the CDR3 is TGTGCCAGCCGTTCCCCCCCCCGGGCAGGGGCTGGCACAGATACGCAGTATTTT. Protein sequence: CASRSPPRAGAGTDTQYF.

The chain carries TRBV5-1 and TRBJ1-4, with a tentative D call TRBD1 (5 bases). CDR1 is SGHRS, CDR2 YFSETQ, per germline. The CDR3 has 15 residues. The germline V and J ends were trimmed by 0 bases and 14 bases, with 20 bases remaining between them. The CDR3 here is CASSLAGGMSKELFF. The CDR3 coding sequence is TGCGCCAGCAGCTTGGCCGGGGGGATGTCGAAAGAGCTGTTTTTT.

This chain uses TRBV28 with TRBJ1-6, with no clear D. V lost 3 bases to trimming and J lost 10 bases, with 7 bases between them. Germline V CDR1 and CDR2: MDHEN, SYDVKM. This CDR3 is 12 amino acids long. In DNA, the CDR3 is TGTGCCAGCAGTTTGCAGAAATCACCCCTCCACTTT. Encoded protein: CASSLQKSPLHF.

The V gene is TRBV2, the J gene TRBJ2-6, with D tentatively TRBD1 (5 bases). The CDR3 is made up of 15 amino acids. Germline V gene sequence: CDR1 SNHLY, CDR2 FYNNEI. Deletions cut 6 bases from V and 1 base from J, with 10 bases between. This CDR3 reads CASRRRVSGANVLTF. Here the CDR3 DNA reads TGTGCCAGCAGGCGCAGGGTTTCTGGGGCCAACGTCCTGACTTTC.

This rearrangement joins TRBV19 to TRBJ2-3; 7 bases are shared with TRBD2. Germline CDR1 reads LNHDA; CDR2 reads SQIVND (reference sequence). The CDR3 length is 14 residues. J was trimmed by 5 bases and V by 1 base; bases with no gene match: 3. This CDR3 is CASSIGGEGDTQYF. The CDR3 bases are TGTGCCAGTAGTATAGGAGGGGAGGGAGATACGCAGTATTTT.

V is TRBV28 and J is TRBJ2-5, with 9 bases fitting TRBD1. Germline V lookup: CDR1 MDHEN, CDR2 SYDVKM. The CDR3 has 15 residues. With 5 bases clipped from V and 0 bases from J, the junction kept 4 bases outside the gene matches. DNA of the CDR3: TGTGCCAGCAGTACCCGGACAGGGGACCAAGAGACCCAGTACTTC. Protein: CASSTRTGDQETQYF.

The rearrangement links TRBV6-5 to TRBJ2-6; the D gene is possibly TRBD2 (5 bases). CDR1 is MNHEY, CDR2 SVGAGI, per germline. Trimming took off 6 bases at V and 2 bases at J, with 11 bases between the two ends. The CDR3 loop spans 15 amino acids. CDR3 in amino acids: CASRGAAAGANVLTF. Here the CDR3 DNA reads TGTGCCAGCAGGGGAGCGGCCGCTGGGGCCAACGTCCTGACTTTC.

This chain uses TRBV19 with TRBJ2-5; D not certain. Germline loops: CDR1 LNHDA, CDR2 SQIVND (reference sequence). Trimming cost V 0 bases and J 0 bases, with 5 bases left between them. This CDR3 is 14 amino acids long. Here the CDR3 reads CASSIEPDQETQYF. The CDR3 nucleotides are TGTGCCAGTAGTATAGAGCCAGACCAAGAGACCCAGTACTTC.

This chain connects TRBV30 to TRBJ2-7; no firm D call. The V gene lost 2 bases and the J gene lost 2 bases, with 7 bases spanning the gap. The germline gives CDR1 GTSNPN, CDR2 SVGIG (reference sequence). The CDR3 sequence is 12 residues long. The CDR3 DNA sequence: TGTGCCTGGAGTTTTGGACCCTACGAGCAGTACTTC. This translates into CAWSFGPYEQYF.

A word on this clone: This sample also contains other DNA sequences that code for the same CDR3. V gene TRBV7-9 combines with J gene TRBJ1-1; D uncertain. This CDR3 contains 12 residues. Trimming removed 3 bases at V and 5 bases at J, with 7 bases between. Germline values: CDR1 SEHNR, CDR2 FQNEAQ (reference sequence). The CDR3 loop reads CASSLILTEAFF. DNA of the CDR3: TGTGCCAGCAGCTTGATACTAACTGAAGCTTTCTTT.

This clone was counted a single time. This chain uses TRBV14 with TRBJ2-1; TRBD1 matches 7 bases. J was trimmed by 6 bases and V by 4 bases; bases with no gene match: 24. Germline CDR1 reads SGHDN; CDR2 reads FVKESK. The CDR3 spans 20 residues. DNA of the CDR3: TGTGCCAGCAGCCCGCCTCACGGACAGGCCACTGTTGCTCGGTTCAATGAGCAGTTCTTC. Encoded protein: CASSPPHGQATVARFNEQFF.

This clone appeared once. The chain is built from TRBV28 and TRBJ2-3; tentative D call: TRBD2 (6 bases). CDR3 length: 16 residues. Trimming removed 5 bases from V and 4 bases from J, with 19 bases in between. Germline lookup yields CDR1 MDHEN and CDR2 SYDVKM. The CDR3 bases are TGTGCCAGCAGTCGTCCCGGGACGGGGGACTCAGATACGCAGTATTTT. Its protein is CASSRPGTGDSDTQYF.